What follows is one TCR beta chain and its context. Its matching antigen is unknown. Sequenced by immunoSEQ multiplex PCR; TCRdb stores in-frame clones only, minus some. Of roughly 90,000 clones in the sample, approximately 92% were seen once. The data derive from a study of T cell responses to AZD1222 COVID-19 vaccine. Notes on the study in general: Every sample of the repertoires postdated the peak T cell response. Mapped onto spike, vaccine-associated CD4 TCRs spanned it and were dominant at 160-218 and 743-854. White British ancestry dominated among donors, who included more females, and clonal diversity was possibly underestimated.

The V end lost 3 bases, the J end lost 0 bases, and 8 bases lay between the germline ends. The length of the CDR3 is 15 residues. CDR1 SNHLY and CDR2 FYNNEI come from the germline V gene. Source: peripheral blood, taken 28 days after the second AZD1222 dose. The clonotype originates from an adult who received the AZD1222 COVID-19 vaccine. The chain recombines TRBV2 with TRBJ2-2; possibly TRBD1 for D (5 bases). The CDR3 protein is CASSDQGSNTGELFF. The CDR3 DNA is TGTGCCAGCAGTGACCAGGGATCGAACACCGGGGAGCTGTTTTTT.